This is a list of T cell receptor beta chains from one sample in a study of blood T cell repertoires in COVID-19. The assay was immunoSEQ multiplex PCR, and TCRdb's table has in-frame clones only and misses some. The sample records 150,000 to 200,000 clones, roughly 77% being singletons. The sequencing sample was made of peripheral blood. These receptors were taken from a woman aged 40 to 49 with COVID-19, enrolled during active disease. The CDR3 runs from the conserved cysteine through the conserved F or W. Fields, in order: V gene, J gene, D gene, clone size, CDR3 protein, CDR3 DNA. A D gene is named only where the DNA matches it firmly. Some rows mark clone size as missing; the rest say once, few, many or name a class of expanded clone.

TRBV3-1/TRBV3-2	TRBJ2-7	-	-	CASSQRGDWKYEQYF	TGTGCCAGCAGCCAACGAGGGGACTGGAAGTACGAGCAGTACTTC
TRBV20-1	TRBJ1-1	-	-	CSAIVSAEAFF	TGCAGTGCTATAGTTAGCGCTGAAGCTTTCTTT
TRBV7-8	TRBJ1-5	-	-	CASSLVVEGQPQHF	TGTGCCAGCAGCTTAGTCGTGGAGGGCCAGCCCCAGCATTTT
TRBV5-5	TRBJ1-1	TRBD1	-	CASSWDSMNTEAFF	TGTGCCAGCAGCTGGGACAGCATGAACACTGAAGCTTTCTTT
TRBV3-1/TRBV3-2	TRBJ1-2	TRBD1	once	CASSQSDRRNGYTF	TGTGCCAGCAGCCAATCGGACAGGAGGAATGGCTACACCTTC
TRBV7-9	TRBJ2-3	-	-	CASNSLTASTDTQYF	TGTGCCAGCAACTCCTTGACTGCTAGCACAGATACGCAGTATTTT
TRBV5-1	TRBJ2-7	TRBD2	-	CASSFSSGGKTYEQYF	TGCGCCAGCAGCTTCAGTAGCGGGGGGAAGACCTACGAGCAGTACTTC
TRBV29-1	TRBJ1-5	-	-	CSVVGVGGNQPQHF	TGCAGCGTTGTCGGGGTTGGGGGCAATCAGCCCCAGCATTTT
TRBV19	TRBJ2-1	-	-	CASSRARNEQFF	TGTGCCAGTAGTAGAGCACGCAATGAGCAGTTCTTC
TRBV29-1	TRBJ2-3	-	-	CSVGSGGSTDTQYF	TGCAGCGTGGGAAGTGGAGGAAGCACAGATACGCAGTATTTT
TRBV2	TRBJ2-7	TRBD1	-	CASSVTGGISYEQYF	TGTGCCAGCAGCGTTACAGGGGGAATCTCCTACGAGCAGTACTTC
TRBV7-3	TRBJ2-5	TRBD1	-	CASSSGQNRGETQYF	TGTGCCAGCAGCTCGGGACAAAACAGGGGAGAGACCCAGTACTTC
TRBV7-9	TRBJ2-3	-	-	CASSLSVSGDTQYF	TGTGCCAGCAGCTTATCTGTGTCAGGAGATACGCAGTATTTT
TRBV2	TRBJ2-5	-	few	CASSVRETQYF	TGTGCCAGCAGTGTCCGGGAGACCCAGTACTTC